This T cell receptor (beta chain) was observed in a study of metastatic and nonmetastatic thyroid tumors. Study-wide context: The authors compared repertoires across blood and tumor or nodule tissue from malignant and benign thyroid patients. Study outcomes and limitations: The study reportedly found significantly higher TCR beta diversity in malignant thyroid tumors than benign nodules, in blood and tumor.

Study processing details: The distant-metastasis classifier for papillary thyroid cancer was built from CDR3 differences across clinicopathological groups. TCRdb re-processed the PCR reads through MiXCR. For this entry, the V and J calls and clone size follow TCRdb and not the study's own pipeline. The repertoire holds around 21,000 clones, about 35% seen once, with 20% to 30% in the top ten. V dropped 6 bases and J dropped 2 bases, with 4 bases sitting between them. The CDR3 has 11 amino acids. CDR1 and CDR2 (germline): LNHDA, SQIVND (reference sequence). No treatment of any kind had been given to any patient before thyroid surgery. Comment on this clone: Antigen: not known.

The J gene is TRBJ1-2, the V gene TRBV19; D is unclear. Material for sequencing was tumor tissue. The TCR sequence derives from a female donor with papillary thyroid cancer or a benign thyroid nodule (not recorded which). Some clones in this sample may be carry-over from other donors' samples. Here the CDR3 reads CASSENYGYTF. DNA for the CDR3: TGTGCCAGTAGCGAGAACTATGGCTACACCTTC.